This T cell receptor (beta chain) comes out of a study of cytomegalovirus exposure and HLA in healthy donors listed by TCRdb under 2017. Describing the broader study: The 650 to 800 repertoires of the first cohort and the roughly 120 validation repertoires were produced on the same platform, according to a later analysis. The study aimed to test whether signatures of past pathogen exposure could be identified by cataloging public T cell receptors. Besides the first cohort of around 670 subjects, a separate validation cohort made up of 120 or so different subjects was used. To predict cytomegalovirus infection status, the study brought together high-throughput TCR immunosequencing, statistical association of individual TCRs with disease status, and machine learning.

Between the V and J ends, shortened by 4 bases and 0 bases respectively, the junction contains 13 bases. The germline V gene gives CDR1 as SGHAT and CDR2 as FQNNGV. The CDR3, cysteine through phenylalanine, is 16 amino acids long. The entry retains the CDR3 DNA only, 48 bases that are in frame from base 1. In regard to this clone: There is no known antigen for this receptor. No much larger clone is present one base from it, and per-base qualities are unavailable.

Libraries were made using the immunoSEQ multiplex PCR assay. Per the authors' processing: A statistical classification framework was built to diagnose cytomegalovirus status from the catalog of TCR beta chain sequences. The source is immuneACCESS, and TCRdb retained only in-frame sequences with V and J called. Part of the clones is not carried over; for the studies checked, unresolved V genes explain less than half of this, and the remainder is unexplained. V and J calls and clone size are as listed in that table; D and trimming were resolved from the DNA. This sample lists 50,000 to 65,000 clones; 96% were detected once. Together, the top ten hold under 1.5% of the sample. Beyond this particular receptor, the publication reports: It was suggested by the authors that the approach could potentially be generalized to other disease states and immunological phenotypes. Subsequent analysis determined that TCRs grouped into clusters in the first cohort also showed a tendency toward co-occurrence across the approximately 120 validation repertoires, and about 93% of cluster scores exceeded 0. The classifier was reported to diagnose cytomegalovirus status with high specificity and sensitivity in both the original and validation cohorts. Most TCR sequences were observed very rarely across donors, whereas some public TCRs were present in many individuals. In vitro tests confirmed that three of the cytomegalovirus-associated TCR beta chains recognize cytomegalovirus antigens. A later analysis had no HLA typing for the validation cohort, so co-occurrence there was scored across all 130 or so repertoires. The study listed 164 TCR beta chains as associated with cytomegalovirus.

The donors belonged to the validation cohort of over a hundred subjects, which was separate from the 666-subject first cohort. The TCR sequence derives from a woman aged 18-30 years in good health and CMV-seronegative. Sequencing was performed on PBMCs. The sequence joins TRBV11-2 to TRBJ1-3; there is no confident call for the D gene. The CDR3 sequence is CASSSEAGSSGNTIYF. In nucleotides, the sequence is TGTGCCAGCAGCTCGGAAGCCGGGAGCTCTGGAAACACCATATATTTT.